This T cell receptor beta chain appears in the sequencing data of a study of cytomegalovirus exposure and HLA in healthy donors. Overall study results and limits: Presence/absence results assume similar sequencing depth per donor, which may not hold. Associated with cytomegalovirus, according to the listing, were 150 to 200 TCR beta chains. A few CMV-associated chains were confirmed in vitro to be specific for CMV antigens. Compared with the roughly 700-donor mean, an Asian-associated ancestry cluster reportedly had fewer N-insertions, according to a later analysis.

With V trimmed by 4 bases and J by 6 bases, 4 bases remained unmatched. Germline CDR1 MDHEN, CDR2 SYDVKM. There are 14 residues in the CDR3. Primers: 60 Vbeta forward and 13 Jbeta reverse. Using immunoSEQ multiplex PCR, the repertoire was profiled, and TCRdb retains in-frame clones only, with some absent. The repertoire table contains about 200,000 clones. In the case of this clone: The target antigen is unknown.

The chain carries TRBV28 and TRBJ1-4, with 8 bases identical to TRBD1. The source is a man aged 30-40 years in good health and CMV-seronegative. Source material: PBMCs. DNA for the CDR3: TGTGCCAGCAGTTCGACAGGGGAAGATGAAAAACTGTTTTTT. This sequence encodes CASSSTGEDEKLFF.